The 20 T cell receptor beta chains below all came from one sample that was sequenced in a study of glioma-infiltrating T cells. Using RNA template, CDR3s of TCR alpha and beta were amplified with iRepertoire arm-PCR. TCRdb analysed the multiplex PCR reads with MiXCR anew, one entry per CDR3 protein. The table lists approximately 90,000 distinct CDR3 sequences, around a quarter of them singletons, with around 7% in the top ten. Sequencing input: glioma tissue, nonneoplastic brain tissue, or PBMCs (not recorded which). These receptors were collected from a human donor with low-grade glioma or glioblastoma, undergoing nonglioma brain surgery, or in good health (not recorded which).

This clonotype was seen only a few times. J is TRBJ1-1 and V is TRBV5-1; a possible D gene is TRBD1 (6 bases). CDR1 SGHRS and CDR2 YFSETQ come from the germline V gene. Trimming cost V 3 bases and J 1 base, with 13 bases left between them. This CDR3 has 15 residues. The CDR3 loop reads CASSSLGGRNTEAFF. For the CDR3, the DNA is TGCGCCAGCAGCTCGTTAGGGGGAAGGAACACTGAAGCTTTCTTT. Full variable domain (outside the CDR3, taken from reference TRBV5-1 and TRBJ1-1): KAGVTQTPRYLIKTRGQQVTLSCSPISGHRSVSWYQQTPGQGLQFLFEYFSETQRNKGNFPGRFSGRQFSNSRSEMNVSTLELGDSALYLCASSSLGGRNTEAFFGQGTRLTVV.

This clonotype was detected many times. V usage is TRBV14 and J usage is TRBJ2-3; TRBD2 matches at 12 bases. Losses at the gene ends were 0 bases for V and 5 bases for J; bases not matched to a gene: 6. Germline V lookup: CDR1 SGHDN, CDR2 FVKESK. The CDR3 consists of 17 residues. CDR3 in DNA: TGTGCCAGCAGCCAAGATCTCCTAGCGGGAGGGCTAGATACGCAGTATTTT. Its protein product is CASSQDLLAGGLDTQYF.

This clonotype was seen at least ten times. The rearrangement joins TRBV12-3 or TRBV12-4 to TRBJ2-1; 9 bases match TRBD1. V was clipped by 5 bases and J by 9 bases; unmatched bases: 11. The CDR3 totals 15 residues. Here the CDR3 reads CASSTGTGMSGEQFF. CDR3 coding DNA: TGTGCCAGCAGTACCGGGACAGGGATGAGCGGTGAGCAGTTCTTC.

This clonotype was observed a handful of times. This sequence joins TRBV6-5 and TRBJ2-7; TRBD2 might be the D (5 bases). Looked up from germline, CDR1 is MNHEY and CDR2 is SVGAGI. The V end was cut by 0 bases, the J end by 6 bases, with 15 bases between. The CDR3 has 15 amino acids. The CDR3 DNA is TGTGCCAGCAGTTACTCGCGGGCCAGAGGAGGCGAGCAGTACTTC. Translating it yields CASSYSRARGGEQYF.

This clonotype was seen repeatedly, ten times or more. This chain joins TRBV4-1 and TRBJ2-7; D could derive from TRBD1 or TRBD2 (5 bases each). This CDR3 comprises 15 residues. Germline CDR1 reads MGHRA; CDR2 reads YSYEKL. The V and J ends lost 4 bases and 4 bases respectively, with 17 bases between them. CDR3 region: CASSREPGAAYEQYF. The CDR3 DNA reads as TGCGCCAGCAGCCGAGAGCCCGGGGCAGCATACGAGCAGTACTTC.

This clonotype was detected a few times. This chain connects TRBV5-5 to TRBJ1-4, with 9 bases matching TRBD1. Germline assignment: CDR1 SGHKS and CDR2 YYEKEE (reference sequence). With 4 bases clipped from V and 0 bases from J, the junction kept 4 bases outside the gene matches. The CDR3 length is 16 residues. The CDR3 sequence: CASSEDRGPTNEKLFF. The CDR3 DNA follows: TGTGCCAGCAGCGAGGACAGGGGACCAACTAATGAAAAACTGTTTTTT.

This clonotype was recorded at least ten times. The chain carries TRBV2 and TRBJ1-6; no clear D. The germline gives CDR1 SNHLY, CDR2 FYNNEI. The ends were cut back, 6 bases at V and 6 bases at J, with 12 bases in the middle. The CDR3 has 14 residues. Here the CDR3 reads CASSMTPINSPLHF. The CDR3 nucleotides are TGTGCCAGCAGCATGACACCGATTAATTCACCCCTCCACTTT.

This clonotype occurred many times. The chain joins TRBV15 to TRBJ1-5, with no clear D. Trimming took off 1 base at V and 6 bases at J, with 7 bases between the two ends. This CDR3 has 13 residues. Germline-derived CDR1 and CDR2 are LNHNV and YYDKDF (reference sequence). The CDR3 spells CATSRAGSQPQHF. As DNA, the CDR3 is TGTGCCACCAGCAGAGCGGGGAGTCAGCCCCAGCATTTT.

The rearrangement joins TRBV5-1 to TRBJ1-6, with D tentatively TRBD1 (5 bases). This CDR3 region has 15 residues. The V end was cut by 0 bases, the J end by 9 bases, with 13 bases between. CDR1 and CDR2 (germline): SGHRS, YFSETQ. In DNA, the CDR3 is TGCGCCAGCAGCTTGGGGGGCCAATCCGGTTCACCCCTCCACTTT. Protein: CASSLGGQSGSPLHF.

There are a few counts of this clonotype. The chain has TRBV24-1 and TRBJ2-2; 7 nucleotides line up with TRBD2. Germline CDR1 and CDR2: KGHDR and SFDVKD. Trimming removed 2 bases from V and 4 bases from J; junction bases left unmatched: 9. CDR3 length: 17 residues. CDR3 sequence reads: CATSDSGLSGTTGELFF. The CDR3 nucleotides read TGTGCCACCAGTGATTCCGGACTAAGCGGGACCACCGGGGAGCTGTTTTTT.

In DNA, the CDR3 is TGTGCCAGCAGTTTGGCTAGCGGGGGGGACAATGAGCAGTTCTTC. Translating it yields CASSLASGGDNEQFF. V is TRBV12-3 or TRBV12-4 and J is TRBJ2-1; the match to TRBD2 covers 12 bases. The CDR3 is made up of 15 amino acids. J was trimmed by 5 bases and V by 3 bases; bases with no gene match: 2.

This clonotype came up a few times. This rearrangement joins TRBV20-1 to TRBJ2-7; 9 bases are a match to TRBD2. The CDR3 runs 16 residues. V was pared by 3 bases and J by 4 bases, with 13 bases of the junction left unmatched. The germline V gene encodes CDR1 DFQATT and CDR2 SNEGSKA (reference sequence). Here the CDR3 DNA reads TGCAGTGCTAGGCCAGCGGGAGGCCCGGGAGGTTACGAGCAGTACTTC. Amino acids: CSARPAGGPGGYEQYF.

The gene calls are TRBV19 and TRBJ2-7; possible D gene TRBD2, 5 bases. The CDR3 has 14 amino acids. Per the germline V gene, CDR1 is LNHDA and CDR2 is SQIVND (reference sequence). V dropped 7 bases and J dropped 2 bases, with 15 bases sitting between them. This CDR3 is CASKRAALAYEQYF. CDR3 DNA: TGTGCCAGTAAGAGAGCGGCCCTGGCCTACGAGCAGTACTTC. Together with reference TRBV19 and TRBJ2-7, the CDR3 gives the full variable domain: DGGITQSPKYLFRKEGQNVTLSCEQNLNHDAMYWYRQDPGQGLRLIYYSQIVNDFQKGDIAEGYSVSREKKESFPLTVTSAQKNPTAFYLCASKRAALAYEQYFGPGTRLTVT.

As for this clonotype: A much larger clone differs by one base, so this may be a read error. The chain employs TRBV4-1 and TRBJ2-5, with a tentative D call TRBD1 (6 bases). The CDR3 loop spans 14 amino acids. CDR1 and CDR2 (germline): MGHRA, YSYEKL. V shed 7 bases and J shed 5 bases, with 17 bases lying between them. This chain's CDR3 is CASIPQQGSETQYF. Written as DNA, the CDR3 is TGCGCCAGCATCCCCCAACAGGGATCGGAGACCCAGTACTTC.

There are many counts of this clonotype. This chain uses TRBV20-1 with TRBJ2-1; no definite D call. This CDR3 has 13 amino acids. CDR1 and CDR2 (germline): DFQATT, SNEGSKA (reference sequence). Trimming pared 7 bases from V and 9 bases from J, leaving 19 bases between. The CDR3 region is CSVIAGWYFEQFF. CDR3 nucleotides: TGCAGTGTTATAGCTGGCTGGTACTTTGAGCAGTTCTTC.

Ten or more counts support this clonotype. This sequence joins TRBV29-1 and TRBJ2-1, with a tentative D call TRBD2 (6 bases). Germline values: CDR1 SQVTM, CDR2 ANQGSEA. V lost 4 bases and J 8 bases, leaving 12 bases between the germline ends. CDR3 length: 12 amino acids. DNA of the CDR3: TGCAGCGTTGTACGCGGGATCGATGAGCAGTTCTTC. Amino acids: CSVVRGIDEQFF.

There are many counts of this clonotype. The V and J genes are TRBV2 and TRBJ2-1; no clear D. Germline loops: CDR1 SNHLY, CDR2 FYNNEI. Trimming took 2 bases from V and 9 from J, leaving 8 bases between them. The CDR3 is 12 residues long. In nucleotides, the CDR3 is TGTGCCAGCAGTGAATTAGACGGTGAGCAGTTCTTC. Amino acid sequence: CASSELDGEQFF.

On this clonotype itself: With a much larger clone just one base away, this may be a read error. The conserved phenylalanine or tryptophan normally closing the CDR3 is absent here, so this likely arose from a read error. The gene calls are TRBV2 and TRBJ2-1; no definite D call. CDR1 and CDR2 (germline): SNHLY, FYNNEI. Trimming shortened V by 4 bases and J by 5 bases, and 9 bases separated the two germline ends. The CDR3 has 13 amino acids. CDR3 coding DNA: TGTGCCAGCAGTGTATTAGCCAACAATGAGCAGTTCCTC. This translates into CASSVLANNEQFL.

This clonotype was detected many times. This chain links TRBV7-9 with TRBJ2-3; D may be TRBD2 (6 bases). The V gene's germline CDR1 is SEHNR and CDR2 FQNEAQ (reference sequence). Trimming removed 4 bases from V and 4 bases from J, with 12 bases in between. The CDR3 loop spans 14 amino acids. Here the CDR3 reads CASSSAGLSDTQYF. CDR3 nucleotides: TGTGCCAGCAGCTCTGCGGGATTATCAGATACGCAGTATTTT.

A few counts support this clonotype. The chain has TRBV20-1 and TRBJ2-7; a weak D match, TRBD2 (6 bases). The CDR3 runs 12 residues. The V and J ends lost 3 bases and 3 bases respectively, with 9 bases between them. CDR1 and CDR2 from the germline V gene are DFQATT and SNEGSKA (reference sequence). The CDR3 coding sequence is TGCAGTGCTAGCGGCGGGAACTACGAGCAGTACTTC. Translation: CSASGGNYEQYF.